The 23 T cell receptor beta chains presented below share a single source sample, sequenced in a study of cytomegalovirus exposure and HLA in healthy donors. Measured with immunoSEQ multiplex PCR; TCRdb has only the in-frame clones, and not every one. The sample has more than 120,000 clones; approximately 90% are singletons. Sequencing used PBMCs. These receptor sequences come from a man aged 18-30 years in good health and CMV-seropositive.

The V and J genes are TRBV11-1 and TRBJ1-6; D may be TRBD1 (5 bases). Germline V gene lookup returns CDR1 SGHAT and CDR2 FQDESV (reference sequence). V lost 4 bases and J lost 5, with 9 bases in between. The CDR3 is 14 residues long. The CDR3 DNA follows: TGTGCCAGCAGCTCGGACACTCATAATTCACCCCTCCACTTT. It encodes CASSSDTHNSPLHF.

This clone came up once. The chain is built from TRBV14 and TRBJ2-5; TRBD1 matches 10 bases. J was trimmed by 6 bases and V by 8 bases; bases with no gene match: 3. The germline CDR1 and CDR2 sequences are SGHDN and FVKESK. This CDR3 is built from 12 residues. The chain's CDR3 is CASGQGGQTQYF. Here the CDR3 DNA reads TGTGCCAGCGGACAGGGGGGGCAGACCCAGTACTTC. Drawing the rest from reference TRBV14 and TRBJ2-5, the complete variable domain is EAGVTQFPSHSVIEKGQTVTLRCDPISGHDNLYWYRRVMGKEIKFLLHFVKESKQDESGMPNNRFLAERTGGTYSTLKVQPAELEDSGVYFCASGQGGQTQYFGPGTRLLVL.

The V gene is TRBV5-5, the J gene TRBJ2-1, with D maybe TRBD2 (5 bases). V was trimmed by 4 bases and J by 0 bases, leaving 14 bases between them. CDR1 is SGHKS and CDR2 is YYEKEE in the germline V gene (reference sequence). CDR3 length equals 16 residues. CDR3: CASSPISGSSYNEQFF. In DNA, the CDR3 is TGTGCCAGCAGCCCCATCTCGGGGAGCTCCTACAATGAGCAGTTCTTC.

This clone was detected once. The chain has TRBV6-1 and TRBJ1-1; D perhaps matches TRBD1 (5 bases). The length of the CDR3 is 16 residues. Trimming stripped 1 base from V and 6 bases from J, with 18 bases between. The germline V gene has CDR1 MNHNS and CDR2 SASEGT. CDR3 sequence reads: CASSEEEGRATSEAFF. Here the CDR3 DNA reads TGTGCCAGCAGTGAAGAAGAAGGCAGGGCAACATCTGAAGCTTTCTTT.

V usage is TRBV27 and J usage is TRBJ2-7; no clear D gene. V was pared by 3 bases and J by 1 base, with 13 bases between. This CDR3 region has 15 residues. Germline V gives CDR1 MNHEY, CDR2 SMNVEV (reference sequence). The CDR3 is CASSFLLTKSYEQYF. The DNA of the CDR3 is TGTGCCAGCAGTTTTCTCTTGACAAAATCCTACGAGCAGTACTTC.

A few counts support this clone. The DNA of the CDR3 is TGTGCCAGCTCACCTGGGGACACTTCCTACGAGCAGTACTTC. It yields the protein CASSPGDTSYEQYF. The rearrangement links TRBV18 to TRBJ2-7, with TRBD1 as a possible D gene (6 bases). The CDR3 runs 14 residues. The V end was cut by 3 bases, the J end by 1 base, with 10 bases between. Germline V gives CDR1 KGHSH, CDR2 LQKENI.

The CDR3 region is CASSLTGLRQPQHF. CDR3 nucleotides: TGTGCCAGTAGCCTGACAGGGTTGCGTCAGCCCCAGCATTTT. This chain uses TRBV19 with TRBJ1-5; 7 bases are shared with TRBD1. The CDR3 is 14 amino acids. From germline, CDR1 is LNHDA and CDR2 SQIVND (reference sequence). V was clipped by 6 bases and J by 6 bases; unmatched bases: 8.

The chain uses TRBV9 and TRBJ1-1; D is unclear. The CDR3 runs to 14 residues. Trimming pared 2 bases from V and 2 bases from J, leaving 10 bases between. Germline CDR1 reads SGDLS; CDR2 reads YYNGEE. The CDR3 region is CASSVSQFNTEAFF. CDR3 coding DNA: TGTGCCAGCAGCGTTAGCCAGTTTAACACTGAAGCTTTCTTT.

V and J are TRBV6-1 and TRBJ2-7; 10 nucleotides line up with TRBD2. The CDR3 length is 19 residues. The V gene's germline CDR1 is MNHNS and CDR2 SASEGT. The V segment lost 4 bases and the J segment 4 bases; nucleotides outside the gene matches: 19. DNA for the CDR3: TGTGCCAGCAGTGTCCTGGCTAGCGGGAGCACTGGGATAGGGTACGAGCAGTACTTC. Protein sequence: CASSVLASGSTGIGYEQYF.

This clone was picked up a small number of times. This sequence joins TRBV5-4 and TRBJ1-2, with D unclear. Germline V gives CDR1 SGHNT, CDR2 YYREEE (reference sequence). The V end was cut by 0 bases, the J end by 6 bases, with 12 bases between. CDR3 length equals 14 residues. The DNA for the CDR3 is TGTGCCAGCAGCTTGGACACGGGAGTAAATGGCTACACCTTC. Protein sequence: CASSLDTGVNGYTF.

This sequence joins TRBV4-1 and TRBJ2-7, with 9 bases matching TRBD1. CDR3 length equals 15 residues. Germline CDR1 reads MGHRA; CDR2 reads YSYEKL. V lost 5 bases, J lost 3 bases, and 8 bases stayed unmatched. DNA for the CDR3: TGCGCCAGCAGCAATCGACCGGGACAGGGCTACGAGCAGTACTTC. It encodes CASSNRPGQGYEQYF.

This clone was seen a single time. The chain recombines TRBV6-5 with TRBJ2-1; 13 bases line up with TRBD2. From germline, CDR1 is MNHEY and CDR2 SVGAGI. The length of the CDR3 is 16 residues. The ends lost 2 bases at V and 2 bases at J; junction bases unmatched: 0. The CDR3 protein is CASSYGTSGAYNEQFF. CDR3 in DNA: TGTGCCAGCAGTTACGGGACTAGCGGGGCCTACAATGAGCAGTTCTTC.

This rearrangement joins TRBV7-9 to TRBJ2-3; 7 nucleotides match TRBD2. J was trimmed by 2 bases and V by 5 bases; bases with no gene match: 10. The CDR3 length is 16 residues. The germline V gene encodes CDR1 SEHNR and CDR2 FQNEAQ (reference sequence). CDR3 sequence (DNA): TGTGCCAGCAGCCCCCCGATAGCGGGCCACACAGATACGCAGTATTTT. Encoded protein: CASSPPIAGHTDTQYF.

This chain connects TRBV10-2 to TRBJ1-2; the D is unclear. The CDR3 covers 14 residues. V dropped 1 base and J dropped 8 bases, with 14 bases sitting between them. Germline V CDR1 and CDR2: WSHSY, SAAADI. CDR3 in amino acids: CASSELSAAKGYTF. The CDR3 DNA reads as TGCGCCAGCAGTGAGTTGTCAGCGGCTAAGGGCTACACCTTC.

The chain uses TRBV30 and TRBJ2-5; 9 bases agree with TRBD1. From germline, CDR1 is GTSNPN and CDR2 SVGIG (reference sequence). The CDR3 consists of 16 residues. V gave up 6 bases and J gave up 7 bases; unmatched junction bases: 18. The CDR3 here is CACNTARDRERGTQYF. The CDR3 DNA sequence: TGTGCCTGCAACACCGCCCGGGACAGGGAAAGGGGGACCCAGTACTTC.

The V gene is TRBV6-5, the J gene TRBJ2-7, with D maybe TRBD2 (5 bases). V shed 6 bases and J shed 2 bases, with 8 bases lying between them. The CDR3 sequence is 12 residues long. Germline CDR1 reads MNHEY; CDR2 reads SVGAGI. CDR3 coding DNA: TGTGCCAGCAGCCGGACTGCCTACGAGCAGTACTTC. It is translated as CASSRTAYEQYF.

The chain joins TRBV15 to TRBJ2-7; no definite D call. The CDR3 totals 16 residues. Trimming stripped 4 bases from V and 6 bases from J, with 22 bases between. CDR1 and CDR2 (germline): LNHNV, YYDKDF (reference sequence). The CDR3 protein is CATSTSFGRRTVEQYF. The CDR3 bases are TGTGCCACCAGCACCAGTTTTGGTAGGAGAACCGTCGAGCAGTACTTC. The variable domain in full, completed from reference TRBV15 and TRBJ2-7, reads DAMVIQNPRYQVTQFGKPVTLSCSQTLNHNVMYWYQQKSSQAPKLLFHYYDKDFNNEADTPDNFQSRRPNTSFCFLDIRSPGLGDTAMYLCATSTSFGRRTVEQYFGPGTRLTVT.

This chain uses TRBV6-1 with TRBJ1-5, with D unresolved. This CDR3 comprises 18 residues. Germline V gives CDR1 MNHNS, CDR2 SASEGT. Trimming removed 0 bases from V and 1 base from J, with 16 bases in between. CDR3 sequence (DNA): TGTGCCAGCAGTGAAGCGCTTTGGAGGTCGGCGAGCAATCAGCCCCAGCATTTT. The encoded protein is CASSEALWRSASNQPQHF.

The chain couples TRBV5-6 to TRBJ1-5, with a tentative D call TRBD1 (6 bases). Trimming took 1 base from V and 6 from J, leaving 14 bases between them. This CDR3 has 15 residues. CDR1 and CDR2 from the germline V gene are SGHDT and YYEEEE. The CDR3 DNA follows: TGTGCCAGCAGCTTGTCCGTGGGGGCATTTCAGCCCCAGCATTTT. It codes for CASSLSVGAFQPQHF.

CDR3 sequence: CSVGIGQTYTDTQYF. CDR3 DNA sequence: TGCAGCGTTGGGATTGGACAGACTTACACAGATACGCAGTATTTT. The rearrangement uses TRBV29-1 and TRBJ2-3; possible D gene TRBD1, 6 bases. The length of the CDR3 is 15 residues. The V gene lost 4 bases and the J gene lost 2 bases, with 16 bases spanning the gap. The V gene's germline CDR1 is SQVTM and CDR2 ANQGSEA.

In this sample, this clone turned up a few times. This chain uses TRBV28 with TRBJ2-2; D gene uncertain. Germline V gives CDR1 MDHEN, CDR2 SYDVKM. The CDR3 has 15 residues. V was clipped by 6 bases and J by 5 bases, with 16 bases between them. The CDR3: CASSPLETWTGELFF. The CDR3 DNA reads TGTGCCAGCAGCCCCCTAGAAACATGGACCGGGGAGCTGTTTTTT. Variable domain in full (rest from reference TRBV28 and TRBJ2-2): DVKVTQSSRYLVKRTGEKVFLECVQDMDHENMFWYRQDPGLGLRLIYFSYDVKMKEKGDIPEGYSVSREKKERFSLILESASTNQTSMYLCASSPLETWTGELFFGEGSRLTVL.

The chain links TRBV6-1 to TRBJ1-2; 9 bases match TRBD1. CDR3 length: 12 residues. V was clipped by 7 bases and J by 8 bases; unmatched bases: 5. The germline gives CDR1 MNHNS, CDR2 SASEGT. The CDR3 DNA reads as TGTGCCAGCAAAGTACAGGGGGCAGGCTACACCTTC. Residues: CASKVQGAGYTF.

The chain recombines TRBV5-4 with TRBJ2-6, with D uncertain. Trimming cost V 4 bases and J 9 bases, with 14 bases left between them. This CDR3 comprises 14 residues. Germline CDR1 reads SGHNT; CDR2 reads YYREEE (reference sequence). This chain's CDR3 is CASSPATSFNVLTF. CDR3 coding DNA: TGTGCCAGCAGCCCCGCCACTTCTTTCAACGTCCTGACTTTC.